This TCR beta chain was sequenced during a study of OX40 agonist ivuxolimab in advanced cancers. Assay used: immunoSEQ multiplex PCR; TCRdb lists only in-frame clones, some missing. The sample contains roughly 70,000 clones, 84% of which appear only once. V was trimmed by 0 bases and J by 5 bases, leaving 8 bases between them. Germline CDR1 is SGHKS and CDR2 is YYEKEE (reference sequence). The CDR3 totals 13 residues. The specimen comprised CD4+ or CD8+ T cells sorted from blood, sampled in a trial of the OX40 agonist ivuxolimab. The source of this sequence is an adult with an advanced solid tumor such as melanoma, head and neck, liver or kidney cancer. The V and J genes are TRBV5-5 and TRBJ2-5, with unresolved D. CDR3 sequence reads: CASSLAQRETQYF. CDR3 in DNA: TGTGCCAGCAGCTTGGCCCAGAGGGAGACCCAGTACTTC.